The 5 T cell receptor beta chains below were found in one sample sequenced in a study of spatial heterogeneity in lung cancer. TCRdb processed the 5' RACE reads anew with MiXCR; each CDR3 protein has one entry. The sample has about 7,900 distinct CDR3 sequences, roughly 5% seen once; the top ten hold roughly 28%. Time point in this sample: sample taken at primary tumor resection. Sequencing was performed on whole RNA extracted from tumor and nontumor lung tissue, or from frozen PBMC, and the material was left unsorted. The input for sequencing was PBMCs, taken at surgery. The receptors here all came from a male donor with early-stage non-small cell lung cancer.

Comments on this clonotype: A library made for alpha chains picked up this beta chain off target, so its size means little. This chain connects TRBV7-2 to TRBJ2-7; the D gene could be TRBD1 or TRBD2 (5 bases each). Trimming took off 5 bases at V and 5 bases at J, with 16 bases between the two ends. Germline values: CDR1 SGHTA, CDR2 FQGNSA. The CDR3 runs to 14 residues. This chain's CDR3 is CASSTGTRGDEQYF. The DNA for the CDR3 is TGTGCCAGCAGCACCGGGACCCGGGGAGACGAGCAGTACTTC. Full variable domain (outside the CDR3, taken from reference TRBV7-2 and TRBJ2-7): GAGVSQSPSNKVTEKGKDVELRCDPISGHTALYWYRQSLGQGLEFLIYFQGNSAPDKSGLPSDRFSAERTGGSVSTLTIQRTQQEDSAVYLCASSTGTRGDEQYFGPGTRLTVT.

Only a few counts were recorded for this clonotype. This beta chain is an unintended read in a library built for alpha chains; its size means little. This chain uses TRBV20-1 with TRBJ1-2; D is possibly TRBD1 (6 bases). V lost 7 bases and J 3 bases, leaving 24 bases between the germline ends. CDR1 and CDR2 from the germline V gene are DFQATT and SNEGSKA (reference sequence). This CDR3 contains 16 residues. For the CDR3, the DNA is TGCAGTGTTGTGCACCGCGGACAGAGGCCCTACTATGGCTACACCTTC. Translation gives CSVVHRGQRPYYGYTF.

This clonotype has only a few counts. This beta chain turned up in a library designed for alpha chains; as an off-target read, its abundance says little. V gene TRBV5-1 combines with J gene TRBJ2-2; no definite D call. The CDR3 spans 15 residues. Deletions cut 4 bases from V and 0 bases from J, with 10 bases between. Germline V lookup: CDR1 SGHRS, CDR2 YFSETQ. The chain's CDR3 is CASSTRLANTGELFF. CDR3 in DNA: TGCGCCAGCAGCACCAGGCTCGCGAACACCGGGGAGCTGTTTTTT. Full variable domain (remainder filled in from reference TRBV5-1 and TRBJ2-2): KAGVTQTPRYLIKTRGQQVTLSCSPISGHRSVSWYQQTPGQGLQFLFEYFSETQRNKGNFPGRFSGRQFSNSRSEMNVSTLELGDSALYLCASSTRLANTGELFFGEGSRLTVL.

This clonotype has at least ten counts. This beta chain is off target for a library built for alpha chains, so its abundance means little. The chain couples TRBV14 to TRBJ1-6; no reliable D call. This CDR3 has 12 residues. Germline V CDR1 and CDR2: SGHDN, FVKESK. Trimming left V 3 bases short and J 11 bases short, with 8 bases between. This CDR3 is CASSHPKTPLHF. The CDR3 DNA is TGTGCCAGCAGCCACCCCAAGACACCCCTCCACTTT.

This clonotype came up many times. This beta chain represents an off-target read in a library built for alpha chains; its size is of limited meaning. V gene TRBV10-3 combines with J gene TRBJ1-1; tentative D call: TRBD1 (5 bases). The V and J ends lost 10 bases and 1 base respectively, with 13 bases between them. Per the germline V gene, CDR1 is ENHRY and CDR2 is SYGVKD. The CDR3 extends over 13 amino acids. The CDR3 protein is CATHGGGNTEAFF. The CDR3 coding sequence is TGTGCCACCCACGGGGGAGGGAACACTGAAGCTTTCTTT.